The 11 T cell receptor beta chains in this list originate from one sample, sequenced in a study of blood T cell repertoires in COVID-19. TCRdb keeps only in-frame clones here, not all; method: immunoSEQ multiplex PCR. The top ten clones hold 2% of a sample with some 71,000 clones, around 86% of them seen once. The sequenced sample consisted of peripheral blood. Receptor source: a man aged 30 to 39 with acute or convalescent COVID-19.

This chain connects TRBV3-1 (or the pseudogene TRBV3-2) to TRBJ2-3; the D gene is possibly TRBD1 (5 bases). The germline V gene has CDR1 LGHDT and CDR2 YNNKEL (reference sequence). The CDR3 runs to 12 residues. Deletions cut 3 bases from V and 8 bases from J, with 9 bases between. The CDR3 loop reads CASSHEGVTQYF. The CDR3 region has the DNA TGTGCCAGCAGCCATGAAGGGGTTACGCAGTATTTT.

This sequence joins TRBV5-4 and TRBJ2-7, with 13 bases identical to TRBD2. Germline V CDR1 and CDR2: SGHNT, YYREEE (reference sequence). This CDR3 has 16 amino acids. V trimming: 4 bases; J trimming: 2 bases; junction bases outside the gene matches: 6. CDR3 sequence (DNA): TGTGCCAGCAGCCCCCGACTAGCGGGAGGAGCCTACGAGCAGTACTTC. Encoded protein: CASSPRLAGGAYEQYF.

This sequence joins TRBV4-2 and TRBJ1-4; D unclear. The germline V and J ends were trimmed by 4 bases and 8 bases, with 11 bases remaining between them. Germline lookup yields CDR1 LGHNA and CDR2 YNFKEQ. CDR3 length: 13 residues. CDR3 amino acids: CASSRVKEEKLFF. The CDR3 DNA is TGTGCCAGCAGCCGCGTGAAGGAGGAAAAACTGTTTTTT.

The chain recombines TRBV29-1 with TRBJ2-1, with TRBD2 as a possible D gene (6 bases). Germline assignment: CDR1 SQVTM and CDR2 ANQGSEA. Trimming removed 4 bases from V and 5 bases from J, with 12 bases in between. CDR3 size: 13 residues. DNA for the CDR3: TGCAGCGTTGTCCGGGACTTAAACAATGAGCAGTTCTTC. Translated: CSVVRDLNNEQFF.

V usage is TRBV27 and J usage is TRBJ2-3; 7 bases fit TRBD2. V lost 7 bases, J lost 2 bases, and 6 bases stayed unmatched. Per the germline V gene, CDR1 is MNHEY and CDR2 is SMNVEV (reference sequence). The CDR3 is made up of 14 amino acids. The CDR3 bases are TGTGCCAGCACTTCCACTAGCGCCACAGATACGCAGTATTTT. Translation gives CASTSTSATDTQYF.

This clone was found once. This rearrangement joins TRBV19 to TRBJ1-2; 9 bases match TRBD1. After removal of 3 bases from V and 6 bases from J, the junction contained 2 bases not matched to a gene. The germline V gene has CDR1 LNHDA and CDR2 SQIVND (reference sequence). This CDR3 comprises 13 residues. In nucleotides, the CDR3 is TGTGCCAGTAGTATCAACAGGGGGCATGGCTACACCTTC. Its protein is CASSINRGHGYTF.

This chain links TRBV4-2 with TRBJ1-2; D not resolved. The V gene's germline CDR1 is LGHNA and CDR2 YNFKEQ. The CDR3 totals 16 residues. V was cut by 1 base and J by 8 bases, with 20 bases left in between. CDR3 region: CASSQVGSGRIGGYTF. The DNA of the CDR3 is TGTGCCAGCAGCCAAGTAGGTAGCGGGCGGATAGGCGGCTACACCTTC.

CDR3 residues: CASSLNDRSNQPQHF. The CDR3 DNA reads TGCGCCAGCAGCCTTAACGACAGGAGCAATCAGCCCCAGCATTTT. This chain links TRBV4-1 with TRBJ1-5; possible D gene TRBD1, 6 bases. The CDR3 extends over 15 amino acids. Germline CDR1 reads MGHRA; CDR2 reads YSYEKL. Trimming stripped 4 bases from V and 1 base from J, with 11 bases between.

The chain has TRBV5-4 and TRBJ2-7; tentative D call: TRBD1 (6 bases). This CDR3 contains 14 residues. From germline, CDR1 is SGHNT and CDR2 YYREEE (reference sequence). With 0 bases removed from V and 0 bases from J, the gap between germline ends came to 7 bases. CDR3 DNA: TGTGCCAGCAGCTTGGAGGACAGCTCCTACGAGCAGTACTTC. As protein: CASSLEDSSYEQYF. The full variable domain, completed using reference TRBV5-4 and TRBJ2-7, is ETGVTQSPTHLIKTRGQQVTLRCSSQSGHNTVSWYQQALGQGPQFIFQYYREEENGRGNFPPRFSGLQFPNYSSELNVNALELDDSALYLCASSLEDSSYEQYFGPGTRLTVT.

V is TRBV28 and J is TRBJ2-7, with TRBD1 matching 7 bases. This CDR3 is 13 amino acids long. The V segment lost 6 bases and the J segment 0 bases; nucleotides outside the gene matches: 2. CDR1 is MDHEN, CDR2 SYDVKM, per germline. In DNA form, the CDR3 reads TGTGCCAGCAGCTGGGACAGCTCCTACGAGCAGTACTTC. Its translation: CASSWDSSYEQYF.

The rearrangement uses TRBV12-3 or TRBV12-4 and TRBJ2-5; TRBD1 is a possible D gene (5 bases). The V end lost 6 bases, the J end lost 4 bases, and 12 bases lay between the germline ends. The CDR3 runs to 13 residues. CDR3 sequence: CASSLTQGETQYF. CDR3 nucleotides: TGTGCCAGCAGCCTAACCCAGGGAGAGACCCAGTACTTC.